The source of this TCR beta chain is a study of cytomegalovirus exposure and HLA in healthy donors. In the PCR, 60 Vbeta and 13 Jbeta primers were used. TCRdb's table, derived via immunoSEQ multiplex PCR, lists solely in-frame clones and lacks some. The profile shows about 140,000 clones, around 80% of them singletons. Per germline, CDR1 SGHTA and CDR2 FQGNSA. Trimming pared 1 base from V and 4 bases from J, leaving 11 bases between. The CDR3 contains 14 residues. Sample: PBMCs. The sequence derives from a man aged 45-65 years in good health and CMV-seronegative. V is TRBV7-2 and J is TRBJ2-7, with a possible D match to TRBD1 (6 bases). The DNA of the CDR3 is TGTGCCAGCAGCTTAGAGGGGGAAGGATACGAGCAGTACTTC. Its protein is CASSLEGEGYEQYF.